This T cell receptor (beta chain) derives from a study of cytomegalovirus exposure and HLA in healthy donors. Study findings and constraints: Later analysis found that TCR beta chains associated with HLA were more clonally expanded than other, equally common chains.

The PCR used 60 Vbeta and 13 Jbeta primers. Method: immunoSEQ multiplex PCR; TCRdb's copy keeps in-frame clones and lacks some. The sample includes more than 95,000 clones, 74% seen only once; the top ten take roughly 4%. There are 16 residues in the CDR3. Germline lookup yields CDR1 SGHNT and CDR2 YENEEA. J lost 1 base, V lost 2 bases, and 5 bases had no gene match. With regard to this clone: The antigen is undetermined.

The sample consisted of PBMCs. The receptor's source is a woman in her 50s in good health and CMV-seropositive. V and J are TRBV11-3 and TRBJ2-3; 8 bases match TRBD1. This CDR3 reads CASSLYGQGGTDTQYF. As DNA, the CDR3 is TGTGCCAGCAGCTTATACGGACAGGGTGGCACAGATACGCAGTATTTT.